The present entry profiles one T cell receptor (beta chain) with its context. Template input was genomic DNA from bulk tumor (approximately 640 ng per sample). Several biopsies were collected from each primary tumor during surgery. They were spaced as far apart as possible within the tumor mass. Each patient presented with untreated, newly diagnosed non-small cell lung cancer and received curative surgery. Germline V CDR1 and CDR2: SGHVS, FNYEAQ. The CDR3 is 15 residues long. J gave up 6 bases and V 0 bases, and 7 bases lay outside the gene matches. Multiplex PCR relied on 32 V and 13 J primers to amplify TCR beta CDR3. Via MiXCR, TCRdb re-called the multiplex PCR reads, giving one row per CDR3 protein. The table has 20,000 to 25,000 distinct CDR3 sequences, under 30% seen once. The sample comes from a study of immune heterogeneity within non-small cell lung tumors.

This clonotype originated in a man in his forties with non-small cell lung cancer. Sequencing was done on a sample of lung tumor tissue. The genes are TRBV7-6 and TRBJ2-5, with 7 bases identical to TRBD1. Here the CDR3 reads CASSLALAGGQTQYF. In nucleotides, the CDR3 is TGTGCCAGCAGCTTAGCCCTCGCAGGGGGTCAGACCCAGTACTTC.